Listed here are 20 T cell receptor beta chains from one sample, sequenced in a study of T-cell reconstitution after alpha-beta-depleted transplantation in children. For TCRbeta, the library was prepared with unique molecular identifiers. TCRdb re-analysed the PCR reads in MiXCR, keeping a single row per CDR3 protein. The repertoire includes roughly 500,000 distinct CDR3 sequences, 30% to 35% of them detected once, and around 2.5% sits in the top ten. Sequenced material: PBMCs from the stem cell graft donor, taken from the stem cell graft. The receptor source for this set is a human donor who donated a stem cell graft to a child with aplastic anemia.

This clonotype was seen a few times. This chain uses TRBV28 with TRBJ2-4, with TRBD2 matching over 7 bases. The germline V gene encodes CDR1 MDHEN and CDR2 SYDVKM. CDR3 length equals 15 residues. J gave up 2 bases and V 3 bases, and 4 bases lay outside the gene matches. The CDR3 is CASSFWGGTKNIQYF. In DNA, the CDR3 is TGTGCCAGCAGTTTCTGGGGAGGGACCAAAAACATTCAGTACTTC.

This clonotype has just a few counts. V gene TRBV5-6 combines with J gene TRBJ1-2, with 8 bases matching TRBD1. CDR3 length: 14 amino acids. The ends lost 3 bases at V and 1 base at J; junction bases unmatched: 2. The germline gives CDR1 SGHDT, CDR2 YYEEEE. The CDR3 spells CASSWDRNNYGYTF. The CDR3 coding sequence is TGTGCCAGCAGCTGGGACAGGAATAACTATGGCTACACCTTC. Using reference TRBV5-6 and TRBJ1-2 for the parts outside the CDR3, the full variable domain is DAGVTQSPTHLIKTRGQQVTLRCSPKSGHDTVSWYQQALGQGPQFIFQYYEEEERQRGNFPDRFSGHQFPNYSSELNVNALLLGDSALYLCASSWDRNNYGYTFGSGTRLTVV.

The DNA of the CDR3 is TGTGCCAGCAGTATTTCTGGGCGGGGGCGGGGTCATAGCAATCAGCCCCAGCATTTT. Protein product: CASSISGRGRGHSNQPQHF. The V gene is TRBV12-3 or TRBV12-4, the J gene TRBJ1-5; D may be TRBD1 (6 bases). This CDR3 comprises 19 residues. V gave up 5 bases and J gave up 0 bases, with 23 bases separating them.

This clonotype has a handful of counts. The CDR3 region is CASSTLNTEAFF. The CDR3 nucleotides are TGTGCCAGCAGCACCCTGAACACTGAAGCTTTCTTT. J is TRBJ1-1 and V is TRBV7-2; D is undetermined. The CDR3 extends over 12 amino acids. V dropped 5 bases and J dropped 0 bases, with 4 bases sitting between them. Per the germline V gene, CDR1 is SGHTA and CDR2 is FQGNSA.

This chain joins TRBV6-6 and TRBJ1-5; D is ambiguous. From germline, CDR1 is MNHNY and CDR2 SVGAGI (reference sequence). The CDR3 is made up of 13 amino acids. V lost 10 bases, J lost 5 bases, and 15 bases lay in between. The CDR3 nucleotides read TGTGCCAACGCGGCCGGAGCTCATCAGCCCCAGCATTTT. It is translated as CANAAGAHQPQHF.

This clonotype has more than one count but fewer than ten. The genes are TRBV12-3 or TRBV12-4 and TRBJ2-7; D could derive from TRBD1 or TRBD2 (5 bases each). This CDR3 has 13 residues. The V gene lost 6 bases and the J gene lost 3 bases, with 12 bases spanning the gap. The chain's CDR3 is CASSPPGRYEQYF. The CDR3 coding sequence is TGTGCCAGCAGCCCCCCGGGACGCTACGAGCAGTACTTC.

This clonotype was seen a handful of times. The chain couples TRBV12-5 to TRBJ2-3, with 10 bases aligning to TRBD2. CDR3 size: 16 residues. Losses at the gene ends were 3 bases for V and 2 bases for J; bases not matched to a gene: 5. The germline CDR1 and CDR2 sequences are LGHNT and FRNRAP. The CDR3 spells CASGFTAGGPTDTQYF. For the CDR3, the DNA is TGTGCTAGTGGTTTCACAGCGGGAGGGCCCACAGATACGCAGTATTTT.

This clonotype was picked up one time. The rearrangement joins TRBV4-3 to TRBJ2-7, with D possibly matching TRBD2 (6 bases). Trimming cost V 3 bases and J 2 bases, with 23 bases left between them. The CDR3 is made up of 18 amino acids. Germline V lookup: CDR1 LGHNA, CDR2 YSLEER. The DNA for the CDR3 is TGCGCCAGCAGCCACGAACCCGACACTAGCTTCGGCGCCTACGAGCAGTACTTC. Translation: CASSHEPDTSFGAYEQYF.

The V gene is TRBV18, the J gene TRBJ2-7; 8 bases agree with TRBD1. Per the germline V gene, CDR1 is KGHSH and CDR2 is LQKENI. This CDR3 is built from 14 residues. V dropped 6 bases and J dropped 6; count of bases not matched to a gene: 10. As DNA, the CDR3 is TGTGCCAGCTCGATGTGGACAGGGAAGTCCGAGCAGTACGTC. This translates into CASSMWTGKSEQYV.

This clonotype was picked up a small number of times. This chain connects TRBV6-1 to TRBJ2-7; 7 bases agree with TRBD2. Per the germline V gene, CDR1 is MNHNS and CDR2 is SASEGT. This CDR3 is built from 16 residues. V lost 8 bases to trimming and J lost 2 bases; unmatched junction nucleotides: 15. CDR3 sequence reads: CASWGGGERSTYEQYF. The CDR3 DNA follows: TGTGCCAGCTGGGGGGGAGGGGAAAGATCCACCTACGAGCAGTACTTC.

V and J are TRBV19 and TRBJ2-3; D unresolved. The germline CDR1 and CDR2 sequences are LNHDA and SQIVND (reference sequence). This CDR3 has 13 residues. The V and J ends lost 3 bases and 9 bases respectively, with 13 bases between them. The CDR3 protein is CASSMGRDWTQYF. CDR3 bases: TGTGCCAGTAGTATGGGTCGAGACTGGACGCAGTATTTT.

This clonotype was found a few times. V gene TRBV5-8 combines with J gene TRBJ2-5, with 7 bases lining up with TRBD1. The germline V gene has CDR1 SGHTS and CDR2 YDEGEE. V trimming: 0 bases; J trimming: 5 bases; junction bases outside the gene matches: 7. There are 15 residues in the CDR3. The CDR3 is CASSLVPGGQETQYF. Written as DNA, the CDR3 is TGTGCCAGCAGCTTGGTCCCAGGGGGACAGGAGACCCAGTACTTC.

The chain has TRBV11-3 and TRBJ2-1; TRBD2 agrees at 9 bases. Germline V gene sequence: CDR1 SGHNT, CDR2 YENEEA. The ends lost 5 bases at V and 5 bases at J; junction bases unmatched: 4. The CDR3 totals 14 residues. CDR3 in amino acids: CASSRRTSDNEQFF. The CDR3 DNA is TGTGCCAGCAGCCGGAGGACTAGCGACAATGAGCAGTTCTTC.

The chain carries TRBV9 and TRBJ2-5; D unclear. V dropped 0 bases and J dropped 5 bases, with 2 bases sitting between them. The CDR3 is made up of 11 amino acids. Per germline, CDR1 SGDLS and CDR2 YYNGEE. The CDR3 nucleotides read TGTGCCAGCAGCGTAGACGAGACCCAGTACTTC. Translated, it gives CASSVDETQYF.

This chain links TRBV18 with TRBJ1-2, with 9 bases aligning to TRBD1. V shed 5 bases, J shed 6 bases, and the junction held 7 bases outside the gene matches. The CDR3 covers 14 residues. The germline CDR1 and CDR2 sequences are KGHSH and LQKENI. In DNA, the CDR3 is TGTGCCAGCTCATCGACTGGGACAGGGCATGGCTACACCTTC. Its translation is CASSSTGTGHGYTF.

J is TRBJ1-1 and V is TRBV29-1; a possible D gene is TRBD1 (6 bases). CDR1 and CDR2 from the germline V gene are SQVTM and ANQGSEA. Trimming stripped 6 bases from V and 6 bases from J, with 17 bases between. The CDR3 is 13 amino acids. The CDR3 sequence: CSVESLTGSEAFF. CDR3 nucleotide sequence: TGCAGCGTAGAGAGCCTGACAGGATCTGAAGCTTTCTTT.

This clonotype occurred once. The chain uses TRBV18 and TRBJ2-7, with D hard to call. CDR3 length equals 14 residues. Deletions cut 3 bases from V and 3 bases from J, with 12 bases between. The germline V gene has CDR1 KGHSH and CDR2 LQKENI. The CDR3 coding sequence is TGTGCCAGCTCACCGTTAGGTGGTTTCTACGAGCAGTACTTC. Amino acid sequence: CASSPLGGFYEQYF.

This clonotype was counted a few times. The rearrangement links TRBV6-2 or TRBV6-3 to TRBJ1-1; a possible D gene is TRBD1 (5 bases). Germline CDR1 and CDR2: MNHEY and SVGEGT. V was shortened by 6 bases and J by 5 bases, with 16 bases between the two germline ends. The CDR3 spans 14 residues. The CDR3 DNA reads TGTGCCAGCAGGCCCGTGGGGGGTCAAACTGAAGCTTTCTTT. Protein product: CASRPVGGQTEAFF.

This clonotype was detected only a few times. The chain is built from TRBV9 and TRBJ2-5; 8 nucleotides line up with TRBD1. The ends lost 3 bases at V and 2 bases at J; junction bases unmatched: 15. The CDR3 runs 18 residues. Germline V gene data show CDR1 as SGDLS and CDR2 as YYNGEE. The CDR3 here is CASSAAGTGDTEQETQYF. CDR3 DNA sequence: TGTGCCAGCAGCGCAGCCGGGACAGGCGATACTGAACAAGAGACCCAGTACTTC.

This clonotype was seen a few times. V is TRBV6-1 and J is TRBJ2-1, with 10 bases matching TRBD2. The CDR3 contains 15 residues. The V and J ends lost 3 bases and 4 bases, in that order; junction bases with no gene match: 3. The germline CDR1 and CDR2 sequences are MNHNS and SASEGT. The CDR3 DNA follows: TGTGCCAGCAGTGACAGGACTAGCGGATACAATGAGCAGTTCTTC. Its protein is CASSDRTSGYNEQFF.